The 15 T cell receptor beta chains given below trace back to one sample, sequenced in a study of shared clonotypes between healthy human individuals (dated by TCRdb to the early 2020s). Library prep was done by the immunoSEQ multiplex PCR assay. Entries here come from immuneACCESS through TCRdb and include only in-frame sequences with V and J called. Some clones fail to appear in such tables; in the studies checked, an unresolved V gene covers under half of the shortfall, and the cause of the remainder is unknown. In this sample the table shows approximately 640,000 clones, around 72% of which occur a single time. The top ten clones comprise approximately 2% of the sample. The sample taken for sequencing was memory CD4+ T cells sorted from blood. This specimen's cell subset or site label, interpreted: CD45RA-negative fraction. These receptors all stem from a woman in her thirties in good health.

CDR3: CASSSGQGVEEQYF. CDR3 nucleotide sequence: TGCGCCAGCAGCTCCGGACAGGGGGTGGAAGAGCAGTACTTC. The genes are TRBV5-1 and TRBJ2-7, with 10 bases lining up with TRBD1. Germline values: CDR1 SGHRS, CDR2 YFSETQ. This CDR3 has 14 amino acids. Trimming removed 3 bases from V and 7 bases from J; junction bases left unmatched: 7.

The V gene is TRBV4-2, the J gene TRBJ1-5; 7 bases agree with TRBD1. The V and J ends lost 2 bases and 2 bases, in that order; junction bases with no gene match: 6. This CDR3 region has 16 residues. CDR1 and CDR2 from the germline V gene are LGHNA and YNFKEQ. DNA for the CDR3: TGTGCCAGCAGCCAAATAACAGGGGAAGGCAATCAGCCCCAGCATTTT. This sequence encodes CASSQITGEGNQPQHF.

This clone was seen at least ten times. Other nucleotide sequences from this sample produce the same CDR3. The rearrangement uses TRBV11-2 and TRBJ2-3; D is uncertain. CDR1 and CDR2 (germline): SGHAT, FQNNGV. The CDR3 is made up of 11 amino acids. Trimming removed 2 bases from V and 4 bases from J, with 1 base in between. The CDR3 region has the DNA TGTGCCAGCAGCTTATCAGATACGCAGTATTTT. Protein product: CASSLSDTQYF. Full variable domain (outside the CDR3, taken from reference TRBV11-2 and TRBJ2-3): EAGVAQSPRYKIIEKRQSVAFWCNPISGHATLYWYQQILGQGPKLLIQFQNNGVVDDSQLPKDRFSAERLKGVDSTLKIQPAKLEDSAVYLCASSLSDTQYFGPGTRLTVL.

The CDR3 nucleotides read TGTGCCAGCAGCTTAGTGGCCCCCGGTGGCCTGGTATACGCCGAGCAGTACTTC. This gives the protein CASSLVAPGGLVYAEQYF. The chain recombines TRBV7-6 with TRBJ2-7; D gene unclear. Per germline, CDR1 SGHVS and CDR2 FNYEAQ. Between the trimmed V and J ends, which lost 1 base and 6 bases, there was a span of 25 bases. The CDR3 is 18 amino acids.

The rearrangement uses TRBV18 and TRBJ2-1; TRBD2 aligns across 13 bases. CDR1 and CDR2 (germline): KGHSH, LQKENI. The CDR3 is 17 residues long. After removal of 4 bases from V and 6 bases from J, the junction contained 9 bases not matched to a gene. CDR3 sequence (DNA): TGTGCCAGCTCACGAACCGGGACTAGCGGGATAGGCAATGAGCAGTTCTTC. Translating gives CASSRTGTSGIGNEQFF.

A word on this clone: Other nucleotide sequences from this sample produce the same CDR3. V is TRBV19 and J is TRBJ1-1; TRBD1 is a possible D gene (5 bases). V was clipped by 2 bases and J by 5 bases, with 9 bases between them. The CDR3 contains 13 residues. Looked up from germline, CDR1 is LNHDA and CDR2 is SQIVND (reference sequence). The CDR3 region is CASSINGGTEAFF. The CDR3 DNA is TGTGCCAGTAGTATAAACGGGGGAACTGAAGCTTTCTTT.

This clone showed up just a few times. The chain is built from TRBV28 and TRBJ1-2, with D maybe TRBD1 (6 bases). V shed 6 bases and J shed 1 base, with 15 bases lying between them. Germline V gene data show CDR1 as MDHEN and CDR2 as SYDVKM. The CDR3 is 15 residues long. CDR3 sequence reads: CASSTPTGYNYGYTF. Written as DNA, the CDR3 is TGTGCCAGCAGCACCCCGACAGGCTATAACTATGGCTACACCTTC.

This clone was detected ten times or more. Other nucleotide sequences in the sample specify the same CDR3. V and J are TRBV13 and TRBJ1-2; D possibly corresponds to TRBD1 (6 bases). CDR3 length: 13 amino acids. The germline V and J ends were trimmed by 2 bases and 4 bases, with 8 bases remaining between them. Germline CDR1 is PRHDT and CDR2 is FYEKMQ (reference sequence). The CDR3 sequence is CASSLRGSYGYTF. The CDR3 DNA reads TGTGCCAGCAGCTTAAGGGGGTCCTATGGCTACACCTTC.

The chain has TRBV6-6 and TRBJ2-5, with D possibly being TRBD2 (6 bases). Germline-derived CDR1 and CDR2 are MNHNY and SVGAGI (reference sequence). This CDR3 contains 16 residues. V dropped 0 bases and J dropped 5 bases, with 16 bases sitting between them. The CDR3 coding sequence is TGTGCCAGCAGTTACTCCCCAAGGAGGGCTGGGGAGACCCAGTACTTC. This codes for CASSYSPRRAGETQYF.

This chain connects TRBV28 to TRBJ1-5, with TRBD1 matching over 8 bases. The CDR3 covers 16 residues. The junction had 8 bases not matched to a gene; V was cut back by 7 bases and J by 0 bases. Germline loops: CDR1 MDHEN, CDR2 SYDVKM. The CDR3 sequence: CASISDRGHSNQPQHF. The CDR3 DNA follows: TGTGCCAGCATTTCCGACAGGGGACATAGCAATCAGCCCCAGCATTTT. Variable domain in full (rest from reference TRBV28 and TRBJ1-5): DVKVTQSSRYLVKRTGEKVFLECVQDMDHENMFWYRQDPGLGLRLIYFSYDVKMKEKGDIPEGYSVSREKKERFSLILESASTNQTSMYLCASISDRGHSNQPQHFGDGTRLSIL.

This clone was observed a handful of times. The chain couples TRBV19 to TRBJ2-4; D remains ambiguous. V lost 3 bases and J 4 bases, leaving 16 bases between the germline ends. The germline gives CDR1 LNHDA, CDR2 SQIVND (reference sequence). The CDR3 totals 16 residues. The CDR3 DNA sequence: TGTGCCAGTAGTATTAGTTTGGGGATCTCTAAAAACATTCAGTACTTC. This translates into CASSISLGISKNIQYF.

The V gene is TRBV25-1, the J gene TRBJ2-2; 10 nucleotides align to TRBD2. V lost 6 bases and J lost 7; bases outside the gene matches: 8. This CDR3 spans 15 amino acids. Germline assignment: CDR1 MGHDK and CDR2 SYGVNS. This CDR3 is CASRIAGGAVGELFF. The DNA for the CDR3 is TGTGCCAGCAGAATAGCGGGAGGTGCTGTCGGGGAGCTGTTTTTT.

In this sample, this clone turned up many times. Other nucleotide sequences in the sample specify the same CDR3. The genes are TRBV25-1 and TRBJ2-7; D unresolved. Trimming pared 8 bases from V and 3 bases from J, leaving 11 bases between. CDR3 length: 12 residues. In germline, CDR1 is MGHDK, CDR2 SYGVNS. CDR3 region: CASSRQSYEQYF. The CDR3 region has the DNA TGTGCCAGCTCGCGGCAGAGCTACGAGCAGTACTTC.

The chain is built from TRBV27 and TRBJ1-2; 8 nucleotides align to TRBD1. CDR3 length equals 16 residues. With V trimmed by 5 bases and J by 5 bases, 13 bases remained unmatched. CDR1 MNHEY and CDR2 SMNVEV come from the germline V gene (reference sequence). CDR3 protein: CASSEYIPQGAYGYTF. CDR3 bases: TGTGCCAGCAGTGAATACATTCCCCAGGGGGCGTATGGCTACACCTTC.

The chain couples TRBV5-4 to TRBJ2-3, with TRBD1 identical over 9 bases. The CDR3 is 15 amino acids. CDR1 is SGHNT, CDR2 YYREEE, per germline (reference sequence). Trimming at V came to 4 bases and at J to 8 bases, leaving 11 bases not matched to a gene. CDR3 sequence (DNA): TGTGCCAGCAGCCTCGGGACAGGGCAAGGTGTTACGCAGTATTTT. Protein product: CASSLGTGQGVTQYF.